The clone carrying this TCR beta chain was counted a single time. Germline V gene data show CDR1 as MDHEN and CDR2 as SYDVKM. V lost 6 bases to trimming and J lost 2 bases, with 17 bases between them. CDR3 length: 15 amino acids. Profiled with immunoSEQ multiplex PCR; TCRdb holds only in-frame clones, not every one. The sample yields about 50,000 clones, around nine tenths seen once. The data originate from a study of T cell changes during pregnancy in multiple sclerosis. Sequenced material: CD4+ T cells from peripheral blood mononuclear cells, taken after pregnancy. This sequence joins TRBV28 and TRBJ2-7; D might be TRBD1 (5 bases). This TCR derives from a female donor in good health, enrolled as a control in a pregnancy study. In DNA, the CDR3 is TGTGCCAGCAGCCGCGGTGGGGCAAATCCCTACGAGCAGTACTTC. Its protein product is CASSRGGANPYEQYF. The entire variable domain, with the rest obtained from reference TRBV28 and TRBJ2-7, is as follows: DVKVTQSSRYLVKRTGEKVFLECVQDMDHENMFWYRQDPGLGLRLIYFSYDVKMKEKGDIPEGYSVSREKKERFSLILESASTNQTSMYLCASSRGGANPYEQYFGPGTRLTVT.